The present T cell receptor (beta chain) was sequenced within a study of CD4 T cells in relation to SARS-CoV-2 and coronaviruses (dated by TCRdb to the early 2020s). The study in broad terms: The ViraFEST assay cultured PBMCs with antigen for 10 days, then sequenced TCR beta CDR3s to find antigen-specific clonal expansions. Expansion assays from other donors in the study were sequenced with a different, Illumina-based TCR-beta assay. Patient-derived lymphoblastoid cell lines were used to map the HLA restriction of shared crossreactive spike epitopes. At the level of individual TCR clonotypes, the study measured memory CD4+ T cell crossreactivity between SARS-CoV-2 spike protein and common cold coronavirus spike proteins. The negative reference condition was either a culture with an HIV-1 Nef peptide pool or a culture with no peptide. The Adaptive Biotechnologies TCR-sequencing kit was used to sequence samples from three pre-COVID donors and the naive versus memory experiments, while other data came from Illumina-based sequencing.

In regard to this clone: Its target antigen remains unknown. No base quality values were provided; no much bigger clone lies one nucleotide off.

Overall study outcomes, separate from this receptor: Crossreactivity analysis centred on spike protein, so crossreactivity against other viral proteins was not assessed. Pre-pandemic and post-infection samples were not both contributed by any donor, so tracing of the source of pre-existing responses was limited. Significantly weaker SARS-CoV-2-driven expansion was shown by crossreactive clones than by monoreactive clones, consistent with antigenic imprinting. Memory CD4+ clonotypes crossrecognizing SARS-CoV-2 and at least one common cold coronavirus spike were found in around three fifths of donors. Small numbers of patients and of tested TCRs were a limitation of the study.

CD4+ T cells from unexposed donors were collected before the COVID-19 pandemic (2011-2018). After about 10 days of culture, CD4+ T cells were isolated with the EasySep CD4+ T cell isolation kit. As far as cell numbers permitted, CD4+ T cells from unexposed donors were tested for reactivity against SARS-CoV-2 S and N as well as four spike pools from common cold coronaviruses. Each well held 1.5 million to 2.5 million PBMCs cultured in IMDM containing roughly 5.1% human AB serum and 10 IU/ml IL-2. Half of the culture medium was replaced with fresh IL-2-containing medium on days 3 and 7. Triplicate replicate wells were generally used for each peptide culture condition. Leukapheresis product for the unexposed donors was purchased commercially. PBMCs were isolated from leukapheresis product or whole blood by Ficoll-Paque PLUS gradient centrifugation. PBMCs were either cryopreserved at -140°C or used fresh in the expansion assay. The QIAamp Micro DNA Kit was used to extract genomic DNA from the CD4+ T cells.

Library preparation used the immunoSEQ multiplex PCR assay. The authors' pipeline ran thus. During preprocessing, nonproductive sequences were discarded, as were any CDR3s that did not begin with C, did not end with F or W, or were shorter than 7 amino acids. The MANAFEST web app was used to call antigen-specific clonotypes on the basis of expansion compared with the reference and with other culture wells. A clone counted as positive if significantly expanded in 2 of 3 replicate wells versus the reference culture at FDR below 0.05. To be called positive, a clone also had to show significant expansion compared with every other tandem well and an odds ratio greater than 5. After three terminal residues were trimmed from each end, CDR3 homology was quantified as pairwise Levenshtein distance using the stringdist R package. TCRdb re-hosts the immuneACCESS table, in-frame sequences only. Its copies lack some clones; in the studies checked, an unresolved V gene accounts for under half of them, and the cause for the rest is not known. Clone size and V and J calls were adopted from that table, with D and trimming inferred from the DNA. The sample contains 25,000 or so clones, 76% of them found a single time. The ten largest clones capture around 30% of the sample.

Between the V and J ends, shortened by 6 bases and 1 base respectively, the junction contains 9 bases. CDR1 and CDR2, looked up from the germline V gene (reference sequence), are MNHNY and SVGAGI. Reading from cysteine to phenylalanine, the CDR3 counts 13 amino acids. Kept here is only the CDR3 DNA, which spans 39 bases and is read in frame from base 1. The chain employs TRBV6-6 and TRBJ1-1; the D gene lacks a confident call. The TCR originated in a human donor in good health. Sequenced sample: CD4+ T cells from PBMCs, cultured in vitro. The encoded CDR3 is CASRIAGNTEAFF. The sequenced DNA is TGTGCCAGCAGGATCGCAGGGAACACTGAAGCTTTCTTT.